The TCR beta chain described here comes from a study of shared clonotypes between healthy human individuals. Study processing details: Filtering differed because ImmunoSEQ produced junction-only sequences that carried no quality scores. This table comes from immunoSEQ multiplex PCR, and its TCRdb copy is limited to in-frame clones, with some not included. V and J calls and clone size follow that table, whereas D and trimming were derived from the DNA. The profile shows about 2,500,000 clones, over 85% of them singletons. The V and J ends lost 8 bases and 6 bases respectively, with 16 bases between them. Germline-derived CDR1 and CDR2 are LNHDA and SQIVND (reference sequence). CDR3 length equals 14 residues. This clone has only one observation.

The clonotype originates from a man between 18 and 29 years old in good health. This chain links TRBV19 with TRBJ2-2; TRBD1 or TRBD2 may be the D gene (5 bases each). Sample: naive CD4+ T cells sorted from blood. The sample's subset: CD45RA+ positively selected. The CDR3, as DNA: TGTGCCAGTGGGACCTCGGTGACACCCGGGGAGCTGTTTTTT. This sequence encodes CASGTSVTPGELFF.